Shown below are 8 T cell receptor beta chains from a single sample sequenced in a study of cytomegalovirus exposure and HLA in healthy donors. The PCR ran on 60 Vbeta and 13 Jbeta primers. Profiled with immunoSEQ multiplex PCR; TCRdb holds only in-frame clones, not every one. Among around 140,000 clones listed, 70% to 80% were seen once. Sequencing was performed on PBMCs. Receptors were obtained from an older woman in good health and CMV-seronegative.

This rearrangement joins TRBV4-2 to TRBJ2-5; maybe TRBD2 (6 bases). V lost 0 bases and J 4 bases, leaving 15 bases between the germline ends. CDR1 and CDR2 from the germline V gene are LGHNA and YNFKEQ. The CDR3 has 16 residues. The CDR3 nucleotides read TGTGCCAGCAGCCAAGATTGGTTACTAGCTCGAGAGACCCAGTACTTC. It is translated as CASSQDWLLARETQYF.

The rearrangement joins TRBV29-1 to TRBJ2-5; no firm D call. V was trimmed by 7 bases and J by 2 bases, leaving 11 bases between them. The CDR3 runs 12 residues. Germline V gene lookup returns CDR1 SQVTM and CDR2 ANQGSEA. Here the CDR3 DNA reads TGCAGCGCTAACCCGTCGCAAGAGACCCAGTACTTC. Protein sequence: CSANPSQETQYF.

This clone has a single count. The chain carries TRBV2 and TRBJ2-7; 7 bases map to TRBD1. V lost 5 bases, J lost 6 bases, and 19 bases stayed unmatched. CDR1 is SNHLY and CDR2 is FYNNEI in the germline V gene. The CDR3 is 17 residues long. The CDR3 sequence is CASSSTGTVRQGLEQYF. As DNA, the CDR3 is TGTGCCAGCAGTAGCACCGGGACAGTGAGGCAGGGTCTCGAGCAGTACTTC.

The rearrangement links TRBV5-4 to TRBJ2-3; D is possibly TRBD1 (5 bases). V was clipped by 0 bases and J by 0 bases, with 8 bases between them. The CDR3 sequence is 15 residues long. Germline CDR1 reads SGHNT; CDR2 reads YYREEE (reference sequence). The CDR3 sequence is CASSLEGYSTDTQYF. The DNA for the CDR3 is TGTGCCAGCAGCTTGGAGGGGTACAGCACAGATACGCAGTATTTT.

This chain joins TRBV29-1 and TRBJ2-7, with 9 bases aligning to TRBD2. Trimming took 4 bases from V and 0 from J; bases not matched to a gene: 13. The CDR3 is made up of 17 amino acids. The germline gives CDR1 SQVTM, CDR2 ANQGSEA. Here the CDR3 reads CSVGGLAGSGGSYEQYF. In DNA, the CDR3 is TGCAGCGTTGGTGGTCTAGCGGGGAGCGGGGGCTCCTACGAGCAGTACTTC.

The V gene is TRBV28, the J gene TRBJ2-3; 11 bases agree with TRBD2. The trim removed 8 bases at V and 2 bases at J, leaving 3 bases unmatched. Germline V gene lookup returns CDR1 MDHEN and CDR2 SYDVKM. The CDR3 has 14 amino acids. In DNA form, the CDR3 reads TGTGCCAGCCGACTAGCGGGATTCACAGATACGCAGTATTTT. It encodes CASRLAGFTDTQYF.

The table lists this clone with a few counts. The gene calls are TRBV2 and TRBJ2-1; 13 positions match TRBD2. This CDR3 comprises 16 residues. The trim removed 5 bases at V and 2 bases at J, leaving 3 bases unmatched. Germline V gene sequence: CDR1 SNHLY, CDR2 FYNNEI. Here the CDR3 DNA reads TGTGCCAGCAGTCCTGGACTAGCGGGGGCCTACAATGAGCAGTTCTTC. Translated, it gives CASSPGLAGAYNEQFF. Based on the CDR3 plus reference TRBV2 and TRBJ2-1, the full variable domain is EPEVTQTPSHQVTQMGQEVILRCVPISNHLYFYWYRQILGQKVEFLVSFYNNEISEKSEIFDDQFSVERPDGSNFTLKIRSTKLEDSAMYFCASSPGLAGAYNEQFFGPGTRLTVL.

V gene TRBV5-1 combines with J gene TRBJ2-7, with TRBD2 identical over 8 bases. The J segment lost 6 bases and the V segment lost 4 bases, leaving 9 bases of the junction unmatched. The germline CDR1 and CDR2 sequences are SGHRS and YFSETQ. The CDR3 consists of 14 residues. The CDR3 loop reads CASSPGGAGVEQYF. Here the CDR3 DNA reads TGCGCCAGCAGCCCGGGAGGGGCGGGAGTCGAGCAGTACTTC.